The sequence of this T cell receptor (beta chain) was determined in a study of graft-versus-host responses after intestinal transplantation. Study at large: Transplants given to recipients were multivisceral, liver-intestinal, or isolated intestinal.

Study results and limitations: Elevated graft-versus-host to host-versus-graft clonal ratios in allografts were recorded for patients with graft-donor T cell macrochimerism.

TCRdb's table, derived via immunoSEQ multiplex PCR, lists solely in-frame clones and lacks some. The repertoire holds fewer than 30,000 clones, 80% to 90% seen once, with 0.95% to 1% in the top ten. About this clone itself: Its antigen is as yet unknown.

CDR1 and CDR2 (germline): SGHRS, YFSETQ. The V end was cut by 7 bases, the J end by 6 bases, with 8 bases between. CDR3 length: 11 amino acids. The sequence came from a human patient who received an intestinal transplant, so some T cells may come from the graft donor. Here the sequenced sample was PBMCs, taken 450 to 480 days after intestinal transplant. The V call is TRBV5-1, the J call TRBJ2-1; D is perhaps TRBD2 (5 bases). The CDR3 here is CASLAGNEQFF. In nucleotides, the CDR3 is TGCGCCAGCCTAGCCGGCAATGAGCAGTTCTTC.